This T cell receptor beta chain was obtained from a study of technical replicates of blood from several donors. The assay was immunoSEQ multiplex PCR, and TCRdb's table has in-frame clones only and misses some. The data hold roughly 70,000 clones, with approximately 90% observed a single time. V gave up 2 bases and J gave up 0 bases, with 15 bases separating them. The CDR3 consists of 17 residues. CDR1 and CDR2 from the germline V gene are LNHDA and SQIVND (reference sequence). The chain joins TRBV19 to TRBJ2-3, with D possibly being TRBD2 (5 bases). The sample taken for sequencing was T cells isolated from PBMCs. This sequence originates from a human donor in good health. For the CDR3, the DNA is TGTGCCAGTAGTATATTAAGAAGGACGGGGAGCACAGATACGCAGTATTTT. Protein: CASSILRRTGSTDTQYF.